One and the same sample provided the 26 T cell receptor beta chains below, sequenced in a study of T cells in Graves' hyperthyroidism and ophthalmopathy. TCR beta CDR3 sequences were amplified from RNA transcripts. HTBI primers were used for first-round RT-PCR of the TCR CDR3. TCRdb reprocessed the multiplex PCR reads via MiXCR and lists one record per CDR3 protein. Among approximately 430,000 distinct CDR3 sequences listed, less than 20% were seen once. Sequenced input: blood. All receptors come from a woman aged 18-29 years with Graves' hyperthyroidism.

This clonotype was counted at least ten times. The chain has TRBV3-1 and TRBJ2-2; no clear D gene. V lost 9 bases and J 9 bases, leaving 20 bases between the germline ends. Germline loops: CDR1 LGHDT, CDR2 YNNKEL (reference sequence). This CDR3 is 14 amino acids long. The CDR3 region has the DNA TGTGCCAGTTCTTCGGTAATGAACTACCGGGAGCTGTTTTTT. It translates to CASSSVMNYRELFF.

This clonotype was seen repeatedly, ten times or more. The chain is built from TRBV10-3 and TRBJ2-7, with D maybe TRBD2 (6 bases). Germline CDR1 is ENHRY and CDR2 is SYGVKD. CDR3 length: 13 residues. V shed 5 bases and J shed 4 bases, with 12 bases lying between them. In DNA, the CDR3 is TGTGCCATCAGTCAGGGTGCGGGGTACGAGCAGTACTTC. Translating it yields CAISQGAGYEQYF.

This clonotype came up a few times. This sequence joins TRBV6-1 and TRBJ2-3, with 12 bases matching TRBD2. With V trimmed by 9 bases and J by 5 bases, 6 bases remained unmatched. The CDR3 totals 14 residues. Germline V lookup: CDR1 MNHNS, CDR2 SASEGT. The CDR3 reads CASRASGRGDTQYF. Here the CDR3 DNA reads TGTGCCAGTCGGGCTAGCGGGAGGGGAGATACGCAGTATTTT.

The chain carries TRBV5-8 and TRBJ2-5, with 11 bases lining up with TRBD1. The CDR3 runs to 16 residues. Looked up from germline, CDR1 is SGHTS and CDR2 is YDEGEE. J lost 1 base, V lost 3 bases, and 5 bases had no gene match. CDR3 sequence (DNA): TGTGCCAGCAGCTCAGGACAGGGGGCTGTCCAAGAGACCCAGTACTTC. Its protein product is CASSSGQGAVQETQYF.

This clonotype was picked up many times. The chain is built from TRBV28 and TRBJ1-6; a possible D gene is TRBD1 (5 bases). This CDR3 comprises 16 residues. V lost 5 bases, J lost 1 base, and 12 bases lay in between. The V gene's germline CDR1 is MDHEN and CDR2 SYDVKM. The CDR3 here is CASSPNRLSYNSPLHF. DNA of the CDR3: TGTGCCAGCAGTCCGAACAGGTTGTCCTATAATTCACCCCTCCACTTT.

This clonotype was counted at least ten times. This chain uses TRBV5-1 with TRBJ2-3; no definite D call. The V gene's germline CDR1 is SGHRS and CDR2 YFSETQ. V was pared by 1 base and J by 1 base, with 10 bases between. This CDR3 contains 15 residues. The CDR3 coding sequence is TGCGCCAGCAGCTTGACGGAGCGTGGCACAGATACGCAGTATTTT. Amino acid sequence: CASSLTERGTDTQYF.

This clonotype turned up a few times. The chain carries TRBV20-1 and TRBJ2-3; D uncertain. The CDR3 runs 12 residues. Germline V CDR1 and CDR2: DFQATT, SNEGSKA (reference sequence). V was pared by 6 bases and J by 0 bases, with 7 bases between. CDR3 loop: CSAQPSTDTQYF. CDR3 nucleotides: TGCAGTGCCCAGCCAAGCACAGATACGCAGTATTTT.

This clonotype appeared a few times. This chain uses TRBV6-2 or TRBV6-3 with TRBJ2-1, with D perhaps TRBD2 (5 bases). Germline V lookup: CDR1 MNHEY, CDR2 SVGEGT. CDR3 length equals 15 residues. The germline V and J ends were trimmed by 7 bases and 8 bases, with 21 bases remaining between them. The CDR3, as DNA: TGTGCCAGCACCCAGAGGATCTTTTCCGGGGATGAGCAGTTCTTC. Amino acids: CASTQRIFSGDEQFF.

At least ten counts were recorded for this clonotype. The gene calls are TRBV4-3 and TRBJ1-1, with D possibly being TRBD1 (5 bases). Trimming took off 0 bases at V and 3 bases at J, with 14 bases between the two ends. The CDR3 consists of 16 residues. CDR1 LGHNA and CDR2 YSLEER come from the germline V gene. The CDR3 DNA follows: TGCGCCAGCAGCCAAGATTACAGTCGACAGTACACTGAAGCTTTCTTT. The encoded protein is CASSQDYSRQYTEAFF.

This clonotype came up a few times. The chain carries TRBV20-1 and TRBJ1-6; a weak D match, TRBD1 (5 bases). CDR3 length equals 14 residues. The V end lost 2 bases, the J end lost 4 bases, and 9 bases lay between the germline ends. Germline assignment: CDR1 DFQATT and CDR2 SNEGSKA (reference sequence). The DNA of the CDR3 is TGCAGTGCTAGAATGAGACAGTATAATTCACCCCTCCACTTT. Its protein is CSARMRQYNSPLHF.

In this sample, this clonotype turned up many times. The V and J genes are TRBV28 and TRBJ2-2; D possibly corresponds to TRBD1 (6 bases). CDR1 and CDR2 from the germline V gene are MDHEN and SYDVKM. Trimming left V 5 bases short and J 4 bases short, with 14 bases between. This CDR3 spans 15 amino acids. The CDR3 loop reads CASSRWTVSTGELFF. In DNA form, the CDR3 reads TGTGCCAGCAGTAGATGGACAGTGAGCACCGGGGAGCTGTTTTTT.

The J gene is TRBJ2-3, the V gene TRBV2; tentative D call: TRBD2 (6 bases). Germline loops: CDR1 SNHLY, CDR2 FYNNEI. The CDR3 totals 17 residues. V was trimmed by 7 bases and J by 5 bases, leaving 25 bases between them. This CDR3 is CASTDSLLDYAGDTQYF. As DNA, the CDR3 is TGTGCCAGCACCGACAGCCTTTTGGACTACGCAGGAGATACGCAGTATTTT.

This clonotype was seen only a few times. A much bigger clone sits one base away, suggesting this may be a read error. The chain couples TRBV2 to TRBJ2-3, with 8 positions matching TRBD2. J lost 8 bases, V lost 5 bases, and 15 bases had no gene match. The germline V gene has CDR1 SNHLY and CDR2 FYNNEI. CDR3 length equals 16 residues. This CDR3 reads CASSSSELAEYGTQYF. DNA of the CDR3: TGTGCCAGCAGTTCCTCGGAACTAGCGGAGTACGGTACGCAGTATTTT.

The table lists this clonotype with many counts. This chain uses TRBV7-3 with TRBJ1-1; D is undetermined. There are 14 residues in the CDR3. The V end lost 2 bases, the J end lost 1 base, and 8 bases lay between the germline ends. Germline V CDR1 and CDR2: SGHTA, FQGTGA. The CDR3 coding sequence is TGTGCCAGCAGCTTAGGGTCTGGGAACACTGAAGCTTTCTTT. Its protein product is CASSLGSGNTEAFF.

This chain connects TRBV20-1 to TRBJ1-1, with 7 bases identical to TRBD1. The germline V gene has CDR1 DFQATT and CDR2 SNEGSKA (reference sequence). The CDR3 sequence is 13 residues long. The ends lost 7 bases at V and 4 bases at J; junction bases unmatched: 9. The CDR3 loop is CSVDQGVFTEAFF. The CDR3 nucleotides read TGCAGTGTTGACCAGGGGGTCTTCACTGAAGCTTTCTTT.

This clonotype was detected ten times or more. This chain connects TRBV12-3 or TRBV12-4 to TRBJ1-2; the match to TRBD1 covers 8 bases. V lost 7 bases and J lost 6; bases outside the gene matches: 16. The CDR3 spans 16 residues. The CDR3 reads CASTQNWQGANDGYTF. Written as DNA, the CDR3 is TGTGCCAGCACCCAAAACTGGCAGGGGGCGAATGATGGCTACACCTTC.

J is TRBJ1-4 and V is TRBV20-1, with 8 bases lining up with TRBD1. Losses at the gene ends were 5 bases for V and 8 bases for J; bases not matched to a gene: 4. The CDR3 runs to 12 residues. Germline values: CDR1 DFQATT, CDR2 SNEGSKA (reference sequence). This chain's CDR3 is CSAQGAGEKLFF. CDR3 bases: TGCAGTGCTCAGGGGGCCGGAGAAAAACTGTTTTTT.

This clonotype was found once. The chain joins TRBV20-1 to TRBJ2-2; 8 bases are shared with TRBD2. Germline lookup yields CDR1 DFQATT and CDR2 SNEGSKA (reference sequence). The CDR3 covers 17 residues. V lost 1 base to trimming and J lost 2 bases; unmatched junction nucleotides: 9. CDR3 sequence reads: CSARGLAGTSNTGELFF. The DNA for the CDR3 is TGCAGTGCTAGAGGCTTAGCGGGAACGAGTAACACCGGGGAGCTGTTTTTT.

This clonotype was seen a handful of times. This rearrangement joins TRBV12-3 or TRBV12-4 to TRBJ1-2; D perhaps matches TRBD1 (6 bases). This CDR3 spans 13 amino acids. Between the trimmed V and J ends, which lost 7 bases and 4 bases, there was a span of 13 bases. CDR3 nucleotide sequence: TGTGCCAGCACCCTACAGGGCCTCTATGGCTACACCTTC. It translates to CASTLQGLYGYTF.

This clonotype was detected ten times or more. The chain carries TRBV27 and TRBJ2-7; D is unresolved. The V and J ends lost 3 bases and 2 bases respectively, with 5 bases between them. In germline, CDR1 is MNHEY, CDR2 SMNVEV (reference sequence). The CDR3 extends over 12 amino acids. In DNA form, the CDR3 reads TGTGCCAGCAGTTTTGGGGCCTACGAGCAGTACTTC. Protein sequence: CASSFGAYEQYF.

This clonotype occurred a few times. This chain connects TRBV19 to TRBJ2-5; either TRBD1 or TRBD2 may supply D (5 bases each). V was cut by 5 bases and J by 13 bases, with 17 bases left in between. The CDR3 runs 12 residues. The germline V gene has CDR1 LNHDA and CDR2 SQIVND (reference sequence). In DNA, the CDR3 is TGTGCCAGTAGTTCTCCTGGGGGTATGTTGTACTTC. The encoded protein is CASSSPGGMLYF.

Here the CDR3 reads CASSWGRGTTYNEQFF. The CDR3 nucleotides read TGTGCCAGCAGTTGGGGGCGGGGGACTACCTACAATGAGCAGTTCTTC. This rearrangement joins TRBV12-3 or TRBV12-4 to TRBJ2-1; tentatively, D is TRBD2 (7 bases). The CDR3 runs to 16 residues. Trimming removed 4 bases from V and 2 bases from J, with 15 bases in between.

This clonotype was recorded many times. The V gene is TRBV18, the J gene TRBJ2-1; either TRBD1 or TRBD2 may supply D (5 bases each). CDR1 and CDR2 (germline): KGHSH, LQKENI. V was pared by 1 base and J by 2 bases, with 9 bases between. The CDR3 consists of 15 residues. This CDR3 is CASSPLPGPYNEQFF. The DNA of the CDR3 is TGTGCCAGCTCACCACTGCCGGGGCCCTACAATGAGCAGTTCTTC.

This clonotype occurred many times. The V call is TRBV20-1, the J call TRBJ2-7; 9 nucleotides align to TRBD1. This CDR3 region has 13 residues. The V segment lost 6 bases and the J segment 9 bases; nucleotides outside the gene matches: 12. The germline V gene encodes CDR1 DFQATT and CDR2 SNEGSKA (reference sequence). The CDR3 sequence is CSAHRDRELGQYF. CDR3 DNA sequence: TGCAGTGCGCACCGGGACAGGGAATTGGGGCAGTACTTC.

This clonotype occurred many times. The chain carries TRBV7-2 and TRBJ2-3, with 10 positions matching TRBD2. V lost 5 bases to trimming and J lost 3 bases; unmatched junction nucleotides: 8. The CDR3 has 16 residues. The germline gives CDR1 SGHTA, CDR2 FQGNSA. CDR3: CASSPIVAGGTDTQYF. CDR3 bases: TGTGCCAGCAGCCCAATAGTAGCGGGAGGAACAGATACGCAGTATTTT.

This clonotype showed up many times. V gene TRBV2 combines with J gene TRBJ1-3; D ambiguous. Germline assignment: CDR1 SNHLY and CDR2 FYNNEI. The CDR3 sequence is 14 residues long. Trimming pared 7 bases from V and 0 bases from J, leaving 10 bases between. CDR3 amino acids: CASMPDLSGNTIYF. CDR3 nucleotides: TGTGCCAGCATGCCAGATCTCTCTGGAAACACCATATATTTT.